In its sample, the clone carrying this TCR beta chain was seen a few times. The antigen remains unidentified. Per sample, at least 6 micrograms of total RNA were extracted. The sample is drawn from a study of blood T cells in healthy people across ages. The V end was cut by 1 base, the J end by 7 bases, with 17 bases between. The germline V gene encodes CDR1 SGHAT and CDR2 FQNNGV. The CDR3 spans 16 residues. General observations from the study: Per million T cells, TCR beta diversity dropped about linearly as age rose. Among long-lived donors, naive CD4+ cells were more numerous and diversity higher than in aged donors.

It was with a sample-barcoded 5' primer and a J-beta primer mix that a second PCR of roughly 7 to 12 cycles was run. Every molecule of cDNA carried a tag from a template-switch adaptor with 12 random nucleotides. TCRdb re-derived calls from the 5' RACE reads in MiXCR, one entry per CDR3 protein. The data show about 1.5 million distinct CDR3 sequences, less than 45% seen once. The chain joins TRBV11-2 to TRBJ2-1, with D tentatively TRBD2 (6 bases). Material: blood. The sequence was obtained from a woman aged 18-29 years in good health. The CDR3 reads CASSLVASVKGNEQFF. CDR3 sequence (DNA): TGTGCCAGCAGCTTAGTCGCTAGCGTAAAGGGGAATGAGCAGTTCTTC.